This TCR beta chain was observed in a study of T cell repertoires in cytomegalovirus infection. Study context: Both recently identified HLA-C-restricted and well-studied HLA-B-restricted CMV epitopes were used in the study. Indications came from public TCR beta signatures; they pointed to CMV infection and to a matching HLA type.

This clonotype appeared a few times. Its antigen remains unknown. Germline lookup yields CDR1 MNHNY and CDR2 SVGAGI (reference sequence). The CDR3 runs to 13 residues. V shed 0 bases and J shed 6 bases, with 3 bases lying between them. General study results and limits: HLA-C-restricted CMV clonotypes gave the most frequent clonotype in two of eight donors.

A single record per CDR3 protein comes from TCRdb applying MiXCR to the reads. The repertoire holds nearly 700,000 distinct CDR3 sequences, with about 30% as singletons. The clonotype comes from a human donor in good health (CMV status not recorded). Some clones in this sample may be carry-over from other donors' samples. The material was cultured PBMCs, obtained from culture after CMV antigen stimulation. V usage is TRBV6-6 and J usage is TRBJ1-6; D is unclear. The chain's CDR3 is CASSYSSNSPLHF. Here the CDR3 DNA reads TGTGCCAGCAGTTACTCAAGTAATTCACCCCTCCACTTT.